What follows are 25 T cell receptor beta chains derived from one specimen sequenced in a study of blood T cell repertoires in COVID-19. Using immunoSEQ multiplex PCR, the repertoire was profiled, and TCRdb retains in-frame clones only, with some absent. The table lists 140,000 to 150,000 clones, 86% of them singletons. The sequenced material came from PBMCs or T cells enriched from blood (not recorded which). Every receptor here comes from a man in his forties or fifties who had recovered from COVID-19.

V usage is TRBV18 and J usage is TRBJ2-5; TRBD1 might be the D (5 bases). The CDR3 covers 13 residues. Germline loops: CDR1 KGHSH, CDR2 LQKENI. The ends were cut back, 2 bases at V and 1 base at J, with 5 bases in the middle. The CDR3 DNA reads TGTGCCAGCTCACCAGGGGCCCAAGAGACCCAGTACTTC. It translates to CASSPGAQETQYF.

The chain employs TRBV30 and TRBJ1-4; D not resolved. The CDR3 totals 14 residues. Trimming stripped 2 bases from V and 6 bases from J, with 13 bases between. CDR1 is GTSNPN, CDR2 SVGIG, per germline (reference sequence). This CDR3 is CAWSKSYAHEKLFF. CDR3 DNA sequence: TGTGCCTGGAGTAAGTCCTACGCACATGAAAAACTGTTTTTT.

This chain links TRBV19 with TRBJ2-1; TRBD1 might be the D (5 bases). Germline V lookup: CDR1 LNHDA, CDR2 SQIVND (reference sequence). This CDR3 has 19 residues. V lost 5 bases and J lost 5, with 28 bases in between. The DNA of the CDR3 is TGTGCCAGTAGTTGGCCGACAGTCCCCGGTCGATCCCATAACAATGAGCAGTTCTTC. It yields the protein CASSWPTVPGRSHNNEQFF.

The gene calls are TRBV7-3 and TRBJ2-1, with TRBD2 matching over 10 bases. Per the germline V gene, CDR1 is SGHTA and CDR2 is FQGTGA. The J segment lost 6 bases and the V segment lost 4 bases, leaving 6 bases of the junction unmatched. The CDR3 sequence is 15 residues long. This CDR3 is CASSSGTSVLNEQFF. Written as DNA, the CDR3 is TGTGCCAGCAGCTCCGGGACTAGCGTCCTCAATGAGCAGTTCTTC. Filled out from reference TRBV7-3 and TRBJ2-1, the complete variable domain reads GAGVSQTPSNKVTEKGKYVELRCDPISGHTALYWYRQSLGQGPEFLIYFQGTGAADDSGLPNDRFFAVRPEGSVSTLKIQRTERGDSAVYLCASSSGTSVLNEQFFGPGTRLTVL.

This clone was seen once. This chain links TRBV5-4 with TRBJ2-2; perhaps TRBD2 as D (6 bases). Trimming stripped 6 bases from V and 5 bases from J, with 20 bases between. Germline CDR1 and CDR2: SGHNT and YYREEE (reference sequence). The CDR3 contains 16 residues. The CDR3 sequence is CASNTGGVQETGELFF. The CDR3 DNA reads as TGTGCCAGCAACACAGGCGGGGTGCAAGAAACCGGGGAGCTGTTTTTT.

This chain connects TRBV14 to TRBJ1-4; 7 bases match TRBD1. The CDR3 spans 15 residues. Germline CDR1 and CDR2: SGHDN and FVKESK. With V trimmed by 4 bases and J by 15 bases, 17 bases remained unmatched. The CDR3 reads CASSRLLGPQGELFF. As DNA, the CDR3 is TGTGCCAGCAGCCGCCTATTAGGTCCTCAGGGGGAATTGTTTTTT. The whole variable domain, filled in from reference TRBV14 and TRBJ1-4, reads EAGVTQFPSHSVIEKGQTVTLRCDPISGHDNLYWYRRVMGKEIKFLLHFVKESKQDESGMPNNRFLAERTGGTYSTLKVQPAELEDSGVYFCASSRLLGPQGELFFGSGTQLSVL.

The chain recombines TRBV7-9 with TRBJ2-7, with D unclear. Trimming took off 0 bases at V and 0 bases at J, with 15 bases between the two ends. Per germline, CDR1 SEHNR and CDR2 FQNEAQ (reference sequence). This CDR3 region has 17 residues. Here the CDR3 reads CASSLADSRSSSYEQYF. The CDR3 nucleotides read TGTGCCAGCAGCTTAGCCGATTCACGATCCAGCTCCTACGAGCAGTACTTC.

In this sample, this clone turned up a few times. The rearrangement links TRBV10-3 to TRBJ1-2; 7 positions agree with TRBD1. The ends lost 2 bases at V and 2 bases at J; junction bases unmatched: 8. Germline assignment: CDR1 ENHRY and CDR2 SYGVKD. The CDR3 is 16 amino acids. The CDR3 here is CAISEGPGQSNYGYTF. CDR3 sequence (DNA): TGTGCCATCAGTGAGGGACCGGGACAGAGCAACTATGGCTACACCTTC.

This chain links TRBV6-2 or TRBV6-3 with TRBJ2-7; no clear D. Germline loops: CDR1 MNHEY, CDR2 SVGEGT. There are 13 residues in the CDR3. The V gene lost 9 bases and the J gene lost 6 bases, with 18 bases spanning the gap. The CDR3 spells CASSPLLGFEQYV. In DNA form, the CDR3 reads TGTGCCAGTAGCCCTTTACTCGGGTTCGAGCAGTACGTC.

The chain has TRBV4-1 and TRBJ2-7, with D perhaps TRBD1 (6 bases). V was pared by 1 base and J by 0 bases, with 10 bases between. Germline V gene sequence: CDR1 MGHRA, CDR2 YSYEKL. This CDR3 has 15 residues. The CDR3 reads CASSQGMDSSYEQYF. DNA for the CDR3: TGCGCCAGCAGCCAAGGGATGGACAGCTCCTACGAGCAGTACTTC.

The CDR3 region is CASSLSGGRKEKLFF. The CDR3 DNA reads as TGTGCCAGCAGCCTCTCCGGGGGGCGAAAGGAAAAACTGTTTTTT. The V and J genes are TRBV3-1 (or the pseudogene TRBV3-2) and TRBJ1-4, with a weak D call TRBD1 (6 bases). Trimming took off 4 bases at V and 8 bases at J, with 17 bases between the two ends. Germline V gives CDR1 LGHDT, CDR2 YNNKEL (reference sequence). The CDR3 sequence is 15 residues long.

The CDR3 sequence is CASSKDAGGDEQFF. The CDR3, as DNA: TGTGCCAGCAGCAAAGATGCTGGAGGAGATGAGCAGTTCTTC. V and J are TRBV21-1 and TRBJ2-1; TRBD2, the table's D call, was not compared with the DNA. TRBV21-1 constitutes a pseudogene. This CDR3 contains 14 residues.

The chain is built from TRBV10-3 and TRBJ2-7; a weak D match, TRBD1 (6 bases). CDR1 is ENHRY and CDR2 is SYGVKD in the germline V gene. V lost 10 bases to trimming and J lost 1 base, with 17 bases between them. The CDR3 sequence is 14 residues long. The CDR3 DNA follows: TGTGCCACCAAAAGACCGACAGGTTCCTACGAGCAGTACTTC. Its translation: CATKRPTGSYEQYF.

The chain carries TRBV14 and TRBJ2-5, with 7 bases identical to TRBD1. Trimming cost V 1 base and J 3 bases; bases outside gene matches: 5. The CDR3 runs to 15 residues. Germline V gene data show CDR1 as SGHDN and CDR2 as FVKESK. CDR3 nucleotides: TGTGCCAGCAGCCAAGCGTCAGGGGGTAAAGAGACCCAGTACTTC. Amino acid sequence: CASSQASGGKETQYF. Filled out from reference TRBV14 and TRBJ2-5, the complete variable domain reads EAGVTQFPSHSVIEKGQTVTLRCDPISGHDNLYWYRRVMGKEIKFLLHFVKESKQDESGMPNNRFLAERTGGTYSTLKVQPAELEDSGVYFCASSQASGGKETQYFGPGTRLLVL.

This clone has just a few counts. The CDR3 DNA follows: TGTGCCAGCAGCCAAGGGGGAGTTCCCGGGGCCAACGTCCTGACTTTC. Protein: CASSQGGVPGANVLTF. The V gene is TRBV4-2, the J gene TRBJ2-6, with a weak D call TRBD2 (5 bases). CDR1 and CDR2 from the germline V gene are LGHNA and YNFKEQ. V dropped 1 base and J dropped 4 bases, with 11 bases sitting between them. This CDR3 contains 16 residues.

The V and J genes are TRBV5-1 and TRBJ2-7, with TRBD2 matching 7 bases. This CDR3 is 15 amino acids long. Germline trimming cut 0 bases from V and 2 bases from J; bases unmatched to any gene: 5. Looked up from germline, CDR1 is SGHRS and CDR2 is YFSETQ. The CDR3 sequence is CASSLGFGGTYEQYV. DNA for the CDR3: TGCGCCAGCAGCTTGGGTTTCGGGGGGACCTACGAGCAGTACGTC.

The chain is built from TRBV7-9 and TRBJ1-4; the D gene is possibly TRBD1 (5 bases). The germline V and J ends were trimmed by 3 bases and 8 bases, with 10 bases remaining between them. CDR1 SEHNR and CDR2 FQNEAQ come from the germline V gene (reference sequence). This CDR3 has 13 amino acids. This CDR3 reads CASSLWGREKLFF. The CDR3 DNA follows: TGTGCCAGCAGCTTGTGGGGGAGGGAAAAACTGTTTTTT.

This clone has just a few counts. V usage is TRBV14 and J usage is TRBJ2-7; D possibly corresponds to TRBD2 (5 bases). The ends were cut back, 1 base at V and 1 base at J, with 11 bases in the middle. Germline V gene sequence: CDR1 SGHDN, CDR2 FVKESK. There are 15 residues in the CDR3. This CDR3 reads CASSQGIAYSYEQYF. CDR3 DNA: TGTGCCAGCAGCCAAGGAATAGCGTATTCCTACGAGCAGTACTTC.

The chain uses TRBV5-1 and TRBJ1-4, with 8 bases matching TRBD1. V shed 0 bases and J 6 bases; nucleotides not matched to a gene: 7. The V gene's germline CDR1 is SGHRS and CDR2 YFSETQ. This CDR3 comprises 16 residues. CDR3 protein: CASSLGQGFFYEKLFF. CDR3 nucleotide sequence: TGCGCCAGCAGCTTGGGACAGGGGTTTTTTTATGAAAAACTGTTTTTT.

The V call is TRBV9, the J call TRBJ1-1, with D hard to call. V was pared by 2 bases and J by 0 bases, with 8 bases between. The germline CDR1 and CDR2 sequences are SGDLS and YYNGEE. The CDR3 loop spans 14 amino acids. Here the CDR3 DNA reads TGTGCCAGCAGCGTTGAGCTAATGAACACTGAAGCTTTCTTT. Translating gives CASSVELMNTEAFF.

This sequence joins TRBV5-4 and TRBJ1-4; D is perhaps TRBD1 (5 bases). The CDR3 length is 16 residues. Germline values: CDR1 SGHNT, CDR2 YYREEE (reference sequence). The V gene lost 0 bases and the J gene lost 2 bases, with 11 bases spanning the gap. The CDR3 region has the DNA TGTGCCAGCAGCTTGGCTACCCGGGGGACTAATGAAAAACTGTTTTTT. It codes for CASSLATRGTNEKLFF.

This clone was observed a handful of times. V gene TRBV7-9 combines with J gene TRBJ1-5; a possible D gene is TRBD1 (5 bases). The germline V gene has CDR1 SEHNR and CDR2 FQNEAQ (reference sequence). This CDR3 comprises 12 residues. Trimming removed 2 bases from V and 6 bases from J, with 5 bases in between. The CDR3 here is CASSLRGQPQHF. The CDR3 nucleotides are TGTGCCAGCAGCTTAAGGGGTCAGCCCCAGCATTTT.

This chain connects TRBV28 to TRBJ1-5; TRBD1 aligns across 9 bases. The CDR3 has 17 residues. CDR1 is MDHEN, CDR2 SYDVKM, per germline. The V segment lost 1 base and the J segment 4 bases; nucleotides outside the gene matches: 8. CDR3 DNA sequence: TGTGCCAGCAGTTTATTTGCGACAGGGGGTCGTAATCAGCCCCAGCATTTT. Residues: CASSLFATGGRNQPQHF.

V gene TRBV27 combines with J gene TRBJ1-1, with D possibly matching TRBD1 (6 bases). This CDR3 spans 17 amino acids. The V and J ends lost 6 bases and 0 bases respectively, with 20 bases between them. Germline V gene sequence: CDR1 MNHEY, CDR2 SMNVEV (reference sequence). As DNA, the CDR3 is TGTGCCAGCAGATTGGACAGTGGGGGCCTTCTGAACACTGAAGCTTTCTTT. Its translation: CASRLDSGGLLNTEAFF.

This chain connects TRBV5-6 to TRBJ2-3; 7 nucleotides agree with TRBD1. The V segment lost 2 bases and the J segment 3 bases; nucleotides outside the gene matches: 12. Germline lookup yields CDR1 SGHDT and CDR2 YYEEEE. The length of the CDR3 is 17 residues. CDR3 residues: CASSFSALPGQTDTQYF. CDR3 in DNA: TGTGCCAGCAGCTTTTCGGCACTACCGGGACAGACAGATACGCAGTATTTT.